One and the same sample provided the 27 T cell receptor beta chains below, sequenced in a study of persistence of HIV-infected CD4 T cells. These receptors have no known antigen. The immunoSEQ assay was version 4, run in survey mode. Data came from immunoSEQ multiplex PCR; TCRdb stores just in-frame clones and leaves some out. The sample has about 36,000 clones; more than 75% are singletons. An overlapping HIV-1 Gag peptide pool stimulated these cells at 0.85 to 1 ug/peptide/mL. CD40L/CD69 double-negative CD45RO-high memory CD4+ T cells were collected. The sequenced sample was cultured CD4+ T cells from PBMCs, obtained from a patient who received antiretroviral therapy. The receptors were gathered from an adult with HIV. The donor label of this sample is uncertain.

The gene calls are TRBV28 and TRBJ1-4; D gene unclear. Germline CDR1 MDHEN, CDR2 SYDVKM. The CDR3 runs to 14 residues. V gave up 5 bases and J gave up 5 bases, with 12 bases separating them. The CDR3 nucleotides read TGTGCCAGCAGTCCTGGTGGCTTAAATGAAAAACTGTTTTTT. Residues: CASSPGGLNEKLFF.

The CDR3 reads CASSIFQTGEDTQYF. DNA for the CDR3: TGTGCCAGTAGTATATTCCAAACAGGGGAAGATACGCAGTATTTT. The chain recombines TRBV19 with TRBJ2-3; 7 nucleotides line up with TRBD1. Germline V CDR1 and CDR2: LNHDA, SQIVND (reference sequence). The junction had 7 bases not matched to a gene; V was cut back by 2 bases and J by 5 bases. This CDR3 spans 15 amino acids.

The chain combines TRBV19 with TRBJ2-2; 11 positions agree with TRBD1. V trimming: 5 bases; J trimming: 7 bases; junction bases outside the gene matches: 6. CDR1 LNHDA and CDR2 SQIVND come from the germline V gene (reference sequence). This CDR3 is 15 amino acids long. This chain's CDR3 is CASSLRTGGIGELFF. CDR3 sequence (DNA): TGTGCCAGTAGTCTCCGGACAGGGGGCATCGGGGAGCTGTTTTTT.

The V gene is TRBV19, the J gene TRBJ2-3, with no clear D. The CDR3 is 11 residues long. V gave up 4 bases and J gave up 6 bases, with 5 bases separating them. Germline CDR1 and CDR2: LNHDA and SQIVND (reference sequence). CDR3 residues: CASSKWDTQYF. CDR3 in DNA: TGTGCCAGTAGTAAATGGGATACGCAGTATTTT.

The chain recombines TRBV29-1 with TRBJ1-4; TRBD1 matches at 7 bases. Germline lookup yields CDR1 SQVTM and CDR2 ANQGSEA. This CDR3 region has 13 residues. V shed 7 bases and J 8 bases; nucleotides not matched to a gene: 10. The CDR3 here is CSARDSGNEKLFF. The CDR3 bases are TGCAGCGCCAGGGACAGCGGGAACGAAAAACTGTTTTTT.

This clone was picked up one time. V and J are TRBV28 and TRBJ2-7, with 8 bases identical to TRBD2. The CDR3 is made up of 13 amino acids. V was pared by 6 bases and J by 4 bases, with 5 bases of the junction left unmatched. CDR1 and CDR2 (germline): MDHEN, SYDVKM. The CDR3 DNA reads as TGTGCCAGCAGGGGCGGGGGGAGGTACGAGCAGTACTTC. Protein product: CASRGGGRYEQYF. The whole variable domain, filled in from reference TRBV28 and TRBJ2-7, reads DVKVTQSSRYLVKRTGEKVFLECVQDMDHENMFWYRQDPGLGLRLIYFSYDVKMKEKGDIPEGYSVSREKKERFSLILESASTNQTSMYLCASRGGGRYEQYFGPGTRLTVT.

This chain joins TRBV28 and TRBJ2-7; TRBD1 aligns across 8 bases. Trimming at V came to 6 bases and at J to 3 bases, leaving 7 bases not matched to a gene. Per the germline V gene, CDR1 is MDHEN and CDR2 is SYDVKM. This CDR3 contains 14 residues. The CDR3 DNA is TGTGCCAGCAGCCGACAGGGGATAATCTACGAGCAGTACTTC. It encodes CASSRQGIIYEQYF.

V is TRBV6-4 and J is TRBJ1-1; D not resolved. Germline CDR1 reads MRHNA; CDR2 reads SNTAGT. This CDR3 has 15 amino acids. Trimming took off 6 bases at V and 7 bases at J, with 21 bases between the two ends. CDR3 sequence reads: CASRPSGHFGSEAFF. The CDR3 DNA is TGTGCCAGCAGGCCCTCGGGCCATTTCGGGAGTGAAGCTTTCTTT.

This clone has just one count. The rearrangement links TRBV28 to TRBJ2-3; D possibly corresponds to TRBD1 (6 bases). The CDR3 length is 14 residues. Germline loops: CDR1 MDHEN, CDR2 SYDVKM. Trimming took 6 bases from V and 2 from J, leaving 12 bases between them. The CDR3 region has the DNA TGTGCCAGCAGACCACAGGGAATCACAGATACGCAGTATTTT. Protein product: CASRPQGITDTQYF.

The chain joins TRBV19 to TRBJ2-1, with D uncertain. Germline-derived CDR1 and CDR2 are LNHDA and SQIVND (reference sequence). The CDR3 is 14 residues long. Trimming removed 3 bases from V and 4 bases from J, with 10 bases in between. CDR3 DNA sequence: TGTGCCAGTAGTATCGGTCAGAGTTACAATGAGCAGTTCTTC. Translation gives CASSIGQSYNEQFF.

The rearrangement links TRBV2 to TRBJ1-5; D ambiguous. Per germline, CDR1 SNHLY and CDR2 FYNNEI. The CDR3 totals 14 residues. V shed 5 bases and J shed 6 bases, with 14 bases lying between them. In DNA, the CDR3 is TGTGCCAGCAGTTCCCTCGGGCGCGGTCAGCCCCAGCATTTT. This codes for CASSSLGRGQPQHF.

This rearrangement joins TRBV5-5 to TRBJ2-1; TRBD1 aligns across 11 bases. This CDR3 is built from 16 residues. From germline, CDR1 is SGHKS and CDR2 YYEKEE (reference sequence). V lost 1 base, J lost 3 bases, and 3 bases stayed unmatched. In DNA form, the CDR3 reads TGTGCCAGCAGCTTGTTAGGGACAGGGGGCTACAATGAGCAGTTCTTC. It codes for CASSLLGTGGYNEQFF.

This chain uses TRBV27 with TRBJ2-7; D ambiguous. The CDR3 runs to 14 residues. The germline V gene encodes CDR1 MNHEY and CDR2 SMNVEV (reference sequence). V lost 3 bases and J 0 bases, leaving 9 bases between the germline ends. CDR3 bases: TGTGCCAGCAGTTTTACGGAGAGCTCCTACGAGCAGTACTTC. This encodes CASSFTESSYEQYF.

This clone was found once. CDR3 nucleotide sequence: TGCGCCAGCAGCTTGGCCCTGGAGGGGTACTACGAGCAGTACTTC. Translating gives CASSLALEGYYEQYF. The chain employs TRBV5-1 and TRBJ2-7, with TRBD2 as a possible D gene (6 bases). The V end lost 0 bases, the J end lost 3 bases, and 13 bases lay between the germline ends. The germline V gene encodes CDR1 SGHRS and CDR2 YFSETQ. The CDR3 has 15 amino acids.

This chain connects TRBV4-1 to TRBJ2-7, with 16 bases fitting TRBD2. The CDR3 sequence is 17 residues long. The V gene end was trimmed by 4 bases and the J gene end by 6 bases; junction bases not matched to a gene: 9. The germline V gene has CDR1 MGHRA and CDR2 YSYEKL. CDR3 coding DNA: TGCGCCAGCAGCCCCCAACCCGGGACTAGCGGGGGGGTCGAGCAGTACTTC. As protein: CASSPQPGTSGGVEQYF.

In its sample, this clone was seen a few times. This chain joins TRBV25-1 and TRBJ2-7; possible D gene TRBD2, 6 bases. Per germline, CDR1 MGHDK and CDR2 SYGVNS. The ends were cut back, 5 bases at V and 0 bases at J, with 11 bases in the middle. The CDR3 has 14 amino acids. CDR3 loop: CASSNPRGSYEQYF. The CDR3 nucleotides read TGTGCCAGCAGTAATCCGCGGGGCTCCTACGAGCAGTACTTC.

This clone was detected a few times. The genes are TRBV6-5 and TRBJ1-1, with 10 bases matching TRBD1. CDR3 length: 16 residues. From germline, CDR1 is MNHEY and CDR2 SVGAGI. Trimming cost V 4 bases and J 0 bases; bases outside gene matches: 5. This CDR3 reads CASSWTGGNMNTEAFF. The CDR3 bases are TGTGCCAGCAGTTGGACAGGGGGTAACATGAACACTGAAGCTTTCTTT.

CDR3 nucleotide sequence: TGTGCCAGCGGTTCGGGACAGGGGGCTGGGCAAGAGACCCAGTACTTC. Translating it yields CASGSGQGAGQETQYF. V gene TRBV7-9 combines with J gene TRBJ2-5; 12 positions match TRBD1. V lost 8 bases to trimming and J lost 2 bases; unmatched junction nucleotides: 9. Germline CDR1 is SEHNR and CDR2 is FQNEAQ (reference sequence). The CDR3 has 16 amino acids.

CDR3 sequence reads: CASSLSGFHGYTF. The CDR3 bases are TGTGCCAGCAGCTTATCCGGGTTTCATGGCTACACCTTC. This chain uses TRBV7-9 with TRBJ1-2; D not resolved. Germline V CDR1 and CDR2: SEHNR, FQNEAQ (reference sequence). CDR3 length equals 13 residues. Trimming took off 2 bases at V and 6 bases at J, with 10 bases between the two ends. Complete variable domain (other parts from reference TRBV7-9 and TRBJ1-2): DTGVSQNPRHKITKRGQNVTFRCDPISEHNRLYWYRQTLGQGPEFLTYFQNEAQLEKSRLLSDRFSAERPKGSFSTLEIQRTEQGDSAMYLCASSLSGFHGYTFGSGTRLTVV.

The rearrangement joins TRBV6-5 to TRBJ2-7, with 11 bases matching TRBD2. The CDR3 is made up of 14 amino acids. V was clipped by 6 bases and J by 6 bases; unmatched bases: 7. The V gene's germline CDR1 is MNHEY and CDR2 SVGAGI. The CDR3 protein is CASRISGGAGEQYF. The CDR3 nucleotides are TGTGCCAGCAGGATTAGCGGGGGGGCCGGCGAGCAGTACTTC.

The rearrangement joins TRBV5-1 to TRBJ2-3; 14 nucleotides align to TRBD2. Germline CDR1 is SGHRS and CDR2 is YFSETQ. The CDR3 totals 16 residues. V shed 0 bases and J 4 bases; nucleotides not matched to a gene: 1. The CDR3 region has the DNA TGCGCCAGCAGCTTGGAGACTAGCGGGGGGGCAGATACGCAGTATTTT. This sequence encodes CASSLETSGGADTQYF.

The chain has TRBV5-1 and TRBJ2-3; TRBD1 is a possible D gene (6 bases). This CDR3 is built from 14 residues. From germline, CDR1 is SGHRS and CDR2 YFSETQ. V lost 4 bases to trimming and J lost 1 base, with 10 bases between them. CDR3 region: CASSRGHGTDTQYF. DNA of the CDR3: TGCGCCAGCAGCAGGGGACACGGCACAGATACGCAGTATTTT. Full variable domain (rest looked up from reference TRBV5-1 and TRBJ2-3): KAGVTQTPRYLIKTRGQQVTLSCSPISGHRSVSWYQQTPGQGLQFLFEYFSETQRNKGNFPGRFSGRQFSNSRSEMNVSTLELGDSALYLCASSRGHGTDTQYFGPGTRLTVL.

The chain links TRBV10-2 to TRBJ1-2, with D perhaps matching TRBD1 (6 bases). The CDR3 has 11 residues. V lost 7 bases, J lost 4 bases, and 7 bases lay in between. Germline V gene data show CDR1 as WSHSY and CDR2 as SAAADI. The CDR3 sequence is CASKQGYGYTF. For the CDR3, the DNA is TGCGCCAGCAAACAGGGCTATGGCTACACCTTC.

The chain combines TRBV9 with TRBJ1-4; TRBD1 might be the D (5 bases). This CDR3 is built from 14 residues. V lost 4 bases to trimming and J lost 6 bases, with 13 bases between them. The germline V gene has CDR1 SGDLS and CDR2 YYNGEE. The CDR3 here is CASSRSGAYEKLFF. CDR3 DNA: TGTGCCAGCAGCCGTAGTGGGGCGTATGAAAAACTGTTTTTT.

The V gene is TRBV10-3, the J gene TRBJ1-5; D is unclear. The germline CDR1 and CDR2 sequences are ENHRY and SYGVKD. The V and J ends lost 0 bases and 0 bases respectively, with 9 bases between them. The CDR3 is 16 residues long. The CDR3 here is CAISESHADSNQPQHF. The CDR3 bases are TGTGCCATCAGTGAGTCCCACGCAGATAGCAATCAGCCCCAGCATTTT.

The chain links TRBV18 to TRBJ1-1; D gene ambiguous. The CDR3 is 11 amino acids. V was cut by 3 bases and J by 8 bases, with 7 bases left in between. Germline loops: CDR1 KGHSH, CDR2 LQKENI. In nucleotides, the CDR3 is TGTGCCAGCTCACCTGACGGAGAAGCTTTCTTT. The encoded protein is CASSPDGEAFF.

The V and J genes are TRBV20-1 and TRBJ2-7; no clear D. This CDR3 spans 11 amino acids. CDR1 and CDR2 from the germline V gene are DFQATT and SNEGSKA (reference sequence). V was clipped by 1 base and J by 3 bases, with 4 bases between them. CDR3 nucleotides: TGCAGTGCTAGAGCCGACTACGAGCAGTACTTC. It is translated as CSARADYEQYF.